This T cell receptor (beta chain) was captured by sequencing in a study of CD8+CD57+ T cells in acquired aplastic anemia. CD8+CD57+ cell expansion, shown by flow cytometry, had occurred in the patients selected for sequencing. Sampling of blood occurred while the patients had still received no therapy. For CDR3 and TCR beta VDJ profiling, genomic DNA was the template used. TCRdb ran MiXCR on the reads and lists one entry per CDR3 protein. Among some 16,000 distinct CDR3 sequences listed, about 40% were seen once. Comments on this clonotype: Its antigen is currently unknown.

Study outcomes and limitations: Lower repertoire diversity than in total CD4+ and CD8+ pools was seen for CD8+CD57+ cells in patients. Some 30 shared CD8+ CDR3s appeared highly expressed within patients' immunodominant clones.

V lost 5 bases to trimming and J lost 8 bases; unmatched junction nucleotides: 13. This CDR3 spans 15 amino acids. V usage is TRBV12-3 or TRBV12-4 and J usage is TRBJ1-2; 8 bases match TRBD1. The TCR originated in a human donor with aplastic anemia. The specimen was CD8+CD57+ T cells sorted from PBMCs. Subset described: bead-enriched CD8+CD57+ effector memory T cells from SAA patients. The CDR3 sequence: CASSLISGGLGGYTF. In DNA, the CDR3 is TGTGCCAGCAGTCTAATCTCAGGGGGCCTGGGAGGCTACACCTTC.